This paragraph covers one T cell receptor beta chain sequence. This clonotype was seen many times. No cognate antigen has been identified for it. Per-base quality was not reported, and no clone a single base away is much larger than it. This record comes from a study of regulatory T cells in long-lasting Graves disease (dated by TCRdb to 2020 to 2023). Study-wide context: In the newly diagnosed Graves' disease group, patients had been taking antithyroid drugs for less than 3 months. The study was conducted in China and was registered as a clinical trial. TCR sequencing covered 13 persistent and roughly 20 newly diagnosed Graves' disease patients, 33 samples in total. This study used TCR sequencing and RNA sequencing of peripheral blood to compare persistent Graves' disease patients against newly diagnosed Graves' disease patients. Study-level results and caveats: Patients with persistent disease shared more public clonotypes (approximately 2,500) than newly diagnosed patients did (more than 900). Only peripheral blood was studied, because thyroid tissue, the primary lesion, was inaccessible. Preferential use of TRBV28, TRBJ1-2 and TRBJ2-5 was observed in persistent disease, whereas TRBV20-1 and TRBJ2-1 were favored in newly diagnosed disease. Compared with newly diagnosed patients, patients with persistent Graves' disease had lower TCR Shannon entropy and fewer highly expanded clones, which suggests clonal expansion. Sequencing and analysis were limited to the TCR beta chain. The authors noted that the small sample size was a limitation that may lower accuracy.

The time point label here, explained by the study, means: newly diagnosed GD, antithyroid drugs for less than 3 months. RNA was extracted from PBMCs in TRIzol for both TCR sequencing and RNA sequencing. Graves' disease was diagnosed according to American Thyroid Association guidelines. Patients for the study were recruited at an endocrinology department in Xi'an, China. From each patient, nine milliliters of peripheral blood was collected into an EDTA anticoagulant tube. PBMCs were isolated by Ficoll Paque Plus density gradient separation without further T cell sorting. An Agilent 2100 Bioanalyzer and agarose gel were used to assess RNA quality, and a NanoDrop 2000 was used to measure RNA concentration. Inclusive of the bounding cysteine and phenylalanine, the CDR3 is 19 residues long. The kept DNA is CDR3 alone, 57 bases in frame from the first base. Relative to germline, V is missing 4 bases and J is missing 8 bases, with 21 bases of the junction outside any gene match. CDR1 KGHDR and CDR2 SFDVKD were looked up in the germline V gene.

The library came from multiplex PCR. Sequencing used an Illumina HiSeq 4000. TCR beta libraries were built with iRepertoire HTBI primers and Arm-PCR amplification of CDR3 regions. PCR products were gel purified before sequencing. The published analysis was carried out like this. Gene usage analysis of CDR3 amino acid clonotypes used the approximately 62 TRBV and some 15 TRBJ segments found across samples. COPE and FqMerger were used to merge the filtered high-quality paired reads into contigs. BLAST was used to align contigs to IMGT TRBV, TRBD and TRBJ reference genes, with CDR3 defined following IMGT. Highly expanded clones were defined as clonotypes with a frequency above 0.1%. Shannon entropy was used to measure repertoire diversity, and the Gini coefficient was used to measure V-J evenness. Clonotypes shared by more than one individual were considered public. In-frame beta chains were kept once TCRdb had trimmed the public reads at Q25 with fastp and called clones with MiXCR. Identical CDR3 proteins give one entry, which carries the most common genes and DNA. None of the V and J calls come from the authors' own analysis; TCRdb made them. The sample table holds a few hundred thousand distinct CDR3 sequences, of which over 15% were seen once. Of the sample, 23% falls within the top ten clones.

The same sample was also used in a study of T cells in Graves' hyperthyroidism and ophthalmopathy. The second study, in turn, reports: Stable Graves' hyperthyroidism was defined as the absence of progression to ophthalmopathy over 18 months of follow-up. Hyperthyroidism patients were aged 18 to 65 years and newly diagnosed, with disease duration of less than 2 months. Exclusion was applied to patients with uncontrolled infections, other autoimmune diseases, pregnancy or lactation. Diagnoses were established on the basis of clinical symptoms, serum thyroxine and TRAb, thyroid ultrasound, and orbital computed tomography. The TCR CDR3 was subjected to a first round of RT-PCR using the HTBI primer set and the Qiagen OneStep RT-PCR kit. Most expanded thyroid clonotypes (frequency above 0.001) were also detected in blood, a finding suggesting that blood repertoires may reflect thyroid immune responses. In cross-validation, a model built on a 13 V-J signature told ophthalmopathy apart from stable hyperthyroidism with approximately 90% sensitivity and about 81% specificity, and in testing the same model reached 80%/75%. In validation, the model predicted progression to ophthalmopathy with roughly 66% sensitivity and 72% to 85% specificity, a median of 6.5 months before onset. To identify distinguishing TCR V-J signatures, a discovery cohort of about a hundred patients was used, comprising 40 to 45 with Graves' ophthalmopathy and some 57 with stable Graves' hyperthyroidism. Prospective prediction of ophthalmopathy was tested in an independent validation cohort of 18 to 20 hyperthyroidism patients and around 16 patients who later progressed to ophthalmopathy. The 100 discovery patients were divided at random into training and test sets in a 7:3 ratio. The study also compared thyroid tissue and blood T-cell repertoires from several Graves' hyperthyroidism patients. After sampling, hyperthyroidism patients received methimazole starting at 30 mg daily, and ophthalmopathy patients received high-dose intravenous methylprednisolone. Libraries were constructed in a second round of multiplex PCR, after which size selection and purification were performed. Paired-end sequencing of the libraries was performed with 100 bp reads on an Illumina HiSeq2000. SOAPnuke was used to process the raw data, with reads discarded if the reads contained adapters or uncalled bases, had a mean Phred below 15, or lacked an exact constant-primer or identifier match. COPE v1.2.5 was used to merge high-quality paired reads, and clonotypes were defined as unique nucleotide sequences. Clonotypes were aligned to IMGT TRBV, TRBD and TRBJ reference segments using MiTCR v1.1. The analysis was restricted to V-J combinations with a frequency above 0.0001, which together covered just over 98% of the repertoires. The TCS score was defined as the ratio of F50 (clonal expansion) to E x V (chaos), calculated using BLOSUM62-based TCRdist between CDR3 peptides within each V-J. Welch's t-statistics and random forest reduced 500 to 550 V-J features to some 14, which were used in a naive Bayes classifier (R e1071). No statistical method was used to fix the sample size in advance, and group allocation was not hidden from the investigators. The paper reports TCR Vbeta CDR3 sequencing of 140 or so peripheral blood samples: some 44 ophthalmopathy, 75 to 80 hyperthyroidism and around 17 progressor patients.

The rearrangement combines TRBV24-1 with TRBJ2-1, with 8 central nucleotides matching TRBD1. This specimen consisted of peripheral blood mononuclear cells (PBMCs), obtained at new diagnosis, from a patient treated with antithyroid drugs. The origin of this receptor is a woman aged 18-35 years with Graves disease. Donor details come from another sample of the same person, matched by shared clones. The CDR3 protein is CATSDPGQGEHNGWYEQFF. In nucleotides, the sequence is TGTGCCACCAGTGACCCTGGACAGGGTGAGCACAACGGCTGGTATGAGCAGTTCTTC.